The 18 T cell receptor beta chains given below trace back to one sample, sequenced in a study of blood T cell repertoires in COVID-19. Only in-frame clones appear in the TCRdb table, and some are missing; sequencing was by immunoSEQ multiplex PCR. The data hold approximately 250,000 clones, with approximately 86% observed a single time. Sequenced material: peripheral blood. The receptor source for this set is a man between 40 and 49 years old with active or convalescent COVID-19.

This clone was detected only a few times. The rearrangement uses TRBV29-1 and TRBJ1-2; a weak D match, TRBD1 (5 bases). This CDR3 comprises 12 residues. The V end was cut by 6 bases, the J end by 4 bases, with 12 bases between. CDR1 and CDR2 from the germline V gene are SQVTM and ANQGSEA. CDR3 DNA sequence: TGCAGCGTATACCTGACAGCCTATGGCTACACCTTC. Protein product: CSVYLTAYGYTF.

CDR3 sequence (DNA): TGTGCCACCAGTGACCCGGACAGCCTCTATGGCTACACCTTC. This sequence encodes CATSDPDSLYGYTF. This sequence joins TRBV24-1 and TRBJ1-2; TRBD1 might be the D (6 bases). Per the germline V gene, CDR1 is KGHDR and CDR2 is SFDVKD. V was trimmed by 4 bases and J by 4 bases, leaving 12 bases between them. This CDR3 region has 14 residues.

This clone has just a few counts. The CDR3 region is CASSERRGMREKLFF. In DNA, the CDR3 is TGTGCCAGCAGTGAACGGAGAGGGATGAGGGAAAAACTGTTTTTT. The J gene is TRBJ1-4, the V gene TRBV6-1; D is uncertain. Trimming took 2 bases from V and 8 from J, leaving 15 bases between them. In germline, CDR1 is MNHNS, CDR2 SASEGT. This CDR3 is 15 amino acids long.

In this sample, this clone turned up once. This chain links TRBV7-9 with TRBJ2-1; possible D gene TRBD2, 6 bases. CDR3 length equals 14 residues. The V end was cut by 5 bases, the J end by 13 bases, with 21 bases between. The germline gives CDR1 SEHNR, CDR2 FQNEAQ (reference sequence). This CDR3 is CASSDRLPAGEQFF. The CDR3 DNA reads TGTGCCAGCAGCGACCGACTACCAGCGGGTGAACAGTTCTTC.

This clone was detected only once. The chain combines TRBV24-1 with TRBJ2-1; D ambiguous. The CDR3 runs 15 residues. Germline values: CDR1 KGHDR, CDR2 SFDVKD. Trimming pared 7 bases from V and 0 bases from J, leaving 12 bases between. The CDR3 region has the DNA TGTGCCACCAGCAATGCGGAGAGCTCCTACAATGAGCAGTTCTTC. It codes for CATSNAESSYNEQFF.

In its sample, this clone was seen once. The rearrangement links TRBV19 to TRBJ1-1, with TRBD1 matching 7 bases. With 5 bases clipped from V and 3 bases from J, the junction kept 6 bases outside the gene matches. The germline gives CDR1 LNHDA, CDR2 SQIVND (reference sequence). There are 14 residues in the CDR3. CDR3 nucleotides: TGTGCCAGTAGTGATAGTCAGGGGGACACTGAAGCTTTCTTT. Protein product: CASSDSQGDTEAFF.

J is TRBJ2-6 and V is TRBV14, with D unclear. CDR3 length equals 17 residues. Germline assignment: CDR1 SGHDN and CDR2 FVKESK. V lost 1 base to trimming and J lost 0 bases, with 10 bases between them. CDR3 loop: CASSQVIRDSGANVLTF. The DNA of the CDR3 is TGTGCCAGCAGCCAAGTTATCCGAGACTCTGGGGCCAACGTCCTGACTTTC. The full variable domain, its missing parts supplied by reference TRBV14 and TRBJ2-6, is EAGVTQFPSHSVIEKGQTVTLRCDPISGHDNLYWYRRVMGKEIKFLLHFVKESKQDESGMPNNRFLAERTGGTYSTLKVQPAELEDSGVYFCASSQVIRDSGANVLTFGAGSRLTVL.

CDR3 in amino acids: CASSSVVMADTQYF. The DNA of the CDR3 is TGTGCCAGCAGTTCGGTAGTTATGGCAGATACGCAGTATTTT. The chain employs TRBV27 and TRBJ2-3; D unresolved. The CDR3 runs 14 residues. The V end was cut by 4 bases, the J end by 4 bases, with 12 bases between. CDR1 is MNHEY, CDR2 SMNVEV, per germline (reference sequence).

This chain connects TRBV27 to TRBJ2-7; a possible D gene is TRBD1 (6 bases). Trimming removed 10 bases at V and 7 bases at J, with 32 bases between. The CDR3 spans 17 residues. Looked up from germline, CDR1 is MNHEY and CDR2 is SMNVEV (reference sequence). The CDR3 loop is CAIQPHTGIPPQFEQYF. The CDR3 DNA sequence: TGTGCCATCCAGCCCCACACAGGGATTCCTCCCCAGTTTGAGCAGTACTTC.

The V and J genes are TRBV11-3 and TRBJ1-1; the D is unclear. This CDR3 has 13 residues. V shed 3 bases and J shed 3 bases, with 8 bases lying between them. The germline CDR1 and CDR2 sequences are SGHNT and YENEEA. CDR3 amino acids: CASSFEGHTEAFF. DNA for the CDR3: TGTGCCAGCAGCTTTGAGGGTCACACTGAAGCTTTCTTT.

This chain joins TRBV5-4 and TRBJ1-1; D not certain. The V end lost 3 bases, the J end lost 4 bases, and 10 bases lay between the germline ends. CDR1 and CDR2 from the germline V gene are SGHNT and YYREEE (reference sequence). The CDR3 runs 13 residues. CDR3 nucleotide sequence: TGTGCCAGCAGCTCCGACCCAGGCACTGAAGCTTTCTTT. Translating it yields CASSSDPGTEAFF.

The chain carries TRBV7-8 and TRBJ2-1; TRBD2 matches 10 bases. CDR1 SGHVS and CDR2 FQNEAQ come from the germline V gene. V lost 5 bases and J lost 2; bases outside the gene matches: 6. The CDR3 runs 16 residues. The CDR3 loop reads CASSVLAGLPYNEQFF. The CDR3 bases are TGTGCCAGCAGCGTACTAGCGGGGCTCCCCTACAATGAGCAGTTCTTC.

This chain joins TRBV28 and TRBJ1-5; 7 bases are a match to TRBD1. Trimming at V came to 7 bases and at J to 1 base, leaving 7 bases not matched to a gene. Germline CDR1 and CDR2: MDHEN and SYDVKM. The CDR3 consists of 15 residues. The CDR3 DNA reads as TGTGCCAGCACCAGACAGGGTATAAGCAATCAGCCCCAGCATTTT. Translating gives CASTRQGISNQPQHF. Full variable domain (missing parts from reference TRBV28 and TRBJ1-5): DVKVTQSSRYLVKRTGEKVFLECVQDMDHENMFWYRQDPGLGLRLIYFSYDVKMKEKGDIPEGYSVSREKKERFSLILESASTNQTSMYLCASTRQGISNQPQHFGDGTRLSIL.

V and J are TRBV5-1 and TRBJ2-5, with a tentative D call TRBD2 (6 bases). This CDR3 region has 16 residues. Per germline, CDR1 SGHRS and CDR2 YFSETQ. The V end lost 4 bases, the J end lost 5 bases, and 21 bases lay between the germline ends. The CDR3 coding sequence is TGCGCCAGCAGCGGGGGGACTGCCGTCGCGTTGGAGACCCAGTACTTC. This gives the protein CASSGGTAVALETQYF. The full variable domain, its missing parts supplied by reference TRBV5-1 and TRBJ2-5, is KAGVTQTPRYLIKTRGQQVTLSCSPISGHRSVSWYQQTPGQGLQFLFEYFSETQRNKGNFPGRFSGRQFSNSRSEMNVSTLELGDSALYLCASSGGTAVALETQYFGPGTRLLVL.

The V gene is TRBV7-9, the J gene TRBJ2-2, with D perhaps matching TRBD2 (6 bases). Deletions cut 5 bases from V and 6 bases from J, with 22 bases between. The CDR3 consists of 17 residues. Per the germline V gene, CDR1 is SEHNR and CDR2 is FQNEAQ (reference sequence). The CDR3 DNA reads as TGTGCCAGCAGCCCTCCATCTGGCGGGATACGGCCCGGGGAGCTGTTTTTT. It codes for CASSPPSGGIRPGELFF.

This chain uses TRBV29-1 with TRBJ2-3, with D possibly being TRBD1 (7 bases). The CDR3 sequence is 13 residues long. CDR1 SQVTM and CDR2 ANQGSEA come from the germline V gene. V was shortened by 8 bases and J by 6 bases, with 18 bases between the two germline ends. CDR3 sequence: CSTPEGASDTQYF. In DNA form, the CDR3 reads TGCAGCACCCCGGAGGGGGCGAGTGATACGCAGTATTTT.

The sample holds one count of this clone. CDR3 amino acids: CASIGTELTSPLHF. The CDR3 nucleotides read TGTGCCAGCATCGGGACAGAACTAACTTCACCCCTCCACTTT. The rearrangement uses TRBV6-5 and TRBJ1-6; 7 bases match TRBD1. Germline assignment: CDR1 MNHEY and CDR2 SVGAGI. J was trimmed by 9 bases and V by 7 bases; bases with no gene match: 9. The CDR3 contains 14 residues.

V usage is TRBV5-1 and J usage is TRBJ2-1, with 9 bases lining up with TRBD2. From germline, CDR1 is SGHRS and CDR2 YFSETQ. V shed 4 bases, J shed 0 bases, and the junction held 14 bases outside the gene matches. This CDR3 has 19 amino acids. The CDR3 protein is CASSPKKAGGFYSYNEQFF. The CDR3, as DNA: TGCGCCAGCAGCCCAAAAAAAGCGGGGGGCTTTTACTCCTACAATGAGCAGTTCTTC. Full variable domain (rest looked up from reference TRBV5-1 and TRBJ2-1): KAGVTQTPRYLIKTRGQQVTLSCSPISGHRSVSWYQQTPGQGLQFLFEYFSETQRNKGNFPGRFSGRQFSNSRSEMNVSTLELGDSALYLCASSPKKAGGFYSYNEQFFGPGTRLTVL.